This record covers a single TCR beta chain. The antigen is undetermined. This sample is part of a study of T cell responses to AZD1222 COVID-19 vaccine. With V trimmed by 7 bases and J by 7 bases, 9 bases remained unmatched. Per germline, CDR1 MNHEY and CDR2 SMNVEV (reference sequence). The length of the CDR3 is 15 residues. Whole-study findings and limits: Of spike-specific TCRs, nearly half reportedly target regions left unmutated in variants.

This table comes from immunoSEQ multiplex PCR, and its TCRdb copy is limited to in-frame clones, with some not included. The sample comprises roughly 80,000 clones, roughly nine tenths of which are singletons, and around 10% rests with the top ten. V gene TRBV27 combines with J gene TRBJ2-1, with 11 bases aligning to TRBD2. Sequences were derived from peripheral blood, sampled 28 days after the second AZD1222 dose. This TCR derives from an adult who received the AZD1222 COVID-19 vaccine. CDR3: CASTVRLAGSNEQFF. The CDR3, as DNA: TGTGCCAGCACTGTCCGACTAGCGGGGAGTAATGAGCAGTTCTTC.